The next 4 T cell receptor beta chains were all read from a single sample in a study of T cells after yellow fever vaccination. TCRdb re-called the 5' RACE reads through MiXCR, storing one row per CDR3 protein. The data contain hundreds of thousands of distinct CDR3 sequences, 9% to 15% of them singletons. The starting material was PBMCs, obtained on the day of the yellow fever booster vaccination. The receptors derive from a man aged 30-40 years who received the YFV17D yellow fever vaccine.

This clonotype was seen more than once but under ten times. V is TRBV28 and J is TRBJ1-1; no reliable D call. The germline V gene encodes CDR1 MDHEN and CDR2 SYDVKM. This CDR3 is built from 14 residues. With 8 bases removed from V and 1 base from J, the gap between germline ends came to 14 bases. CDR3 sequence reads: CASLDGPRNTEAFF. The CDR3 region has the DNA TGTGCCAGCCTGGACGGACCTAGGAACACTGAAGCTTTCTTT.

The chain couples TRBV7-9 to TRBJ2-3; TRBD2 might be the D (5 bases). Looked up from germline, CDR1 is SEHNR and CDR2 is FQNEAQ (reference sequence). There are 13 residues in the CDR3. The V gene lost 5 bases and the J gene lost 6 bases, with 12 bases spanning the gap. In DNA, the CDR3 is TGTGCCAGCAGCGACGGACTGGTGGATACGCAGTATTTT. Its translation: CASSDGLVDTQYF. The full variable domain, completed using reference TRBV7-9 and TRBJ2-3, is DTGVSQNPRHKITKRGQNVTFRCDPISEHNRLYWYRQTLGQGPEFLTYFQNEAQLEKSRLLSDRFSAERPKGSFSTLEIQRTEQGDSAMYLCASSDGLVDTQYFGPGTRLTVL.

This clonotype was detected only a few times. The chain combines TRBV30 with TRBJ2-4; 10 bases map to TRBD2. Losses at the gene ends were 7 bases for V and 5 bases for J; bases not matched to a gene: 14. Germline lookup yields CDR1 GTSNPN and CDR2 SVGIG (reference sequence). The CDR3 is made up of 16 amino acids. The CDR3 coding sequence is TGTGCCTACCGGGGGCTAGCGGGAGAAAAGCAAAACATTCAGTACTTC. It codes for CAYRGLAGEKQNIQYF.

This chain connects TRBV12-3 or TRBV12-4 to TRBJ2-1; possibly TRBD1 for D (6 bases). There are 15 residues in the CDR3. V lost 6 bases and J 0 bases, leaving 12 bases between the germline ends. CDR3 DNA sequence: TGTGCCAGCAGCCCTGAGGGGGACTCCTACAATGAGCAGTTCTTC. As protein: CASSPEGDSYNEQFF.